The T cell receptor (beta chain) under discussion was sequenced for a study of early T cells in non-severe SARS-CoV-2 infection. Study background: Sequenced material consisted of bulk RNA (from unsorted whole blood), and chains were unpaired.

This clonotype came up many times. TCRdb reanalysed the 5' RACE reads using MiXCR and keeps one entry per CDR3 protein. The sample has 80,000 to 95,000 distinct CDR3 sequences; 13% to 15% are singletons. The germline V gene encodes CDR1 SQVTM and CDR2 ANQGSEA. CDR3 length equals 13 residues. Trimming removed 0 bases from V and 6 bases from J, with 9 bases in between. The sequencing input was whole blood. The rearrangement joins TRBV29-1 to TRBJ1-5, with D perhaps matching TRBD1 (6 bases). The sequence was obtained from an adult who was a healthcare worker with PCR-confirmed SARS-CoV-2 infection or an uninfected control (not recorded which). The CDR3 DNA follows: TGCAGCGTTGAAGACAAACAGGGTCAGCCCCAGCATTTT. It codes for CSVEDKQGQPQHF.